This T cell receptor beta chain was identified in a study of control samples from healthy donors and cancer patients. J was trimmed by 4 bases and V by 5 bases; bases with no gene match: 19. Looked up from germline, CDR1 is SEHNR and CDR2 is FQNEAQ (reference sequence). The CDR3 covers 19 residues. Sequencing was performed with immunoSEQ multiplex PCR; in TCRdb, only in-frame clones are kept and a portion is missing. The top ten clones hold roughly 1.2% of a sample with more than 50,000 clones, 75% to 95% of them seen once. Sequenced input: PBMCs. The gene calls are TRBV7-9 and TRBJ2-2; 7 nucleotides align to TRBD2. This receptor was taken from a woman in her forties or fifties with colorectal cancer. This CDR3 reads CASSTVRAGTTRVTGELFF. For the CDR3, the DNA is TGTGCCAGCAGCACGGTTCGAGCGGGGACTACGCGGGTCACCGGGGAGCTGTTTTTT. The complete variable domain, with remaining parts taken from reference TRBV7-9 and TRBJ2-2, reads DTGVSQNPRHKITKRGQNVTFRCDPISEHNRLYWYRQTLGQGPEFLTYFQNEAQLEKSRLLSDRFSAERPKGSFSTLEIQRTEQGDSAMYLCASSTVRAGTTRVTGELFFGEGSRLTVL.